Presented here are 24 T cell receptor beta chains from one specimen sequenced in a study of regulatory T cells in long-lasting Graves disease. Time point reported: persistent/refractory GD, antithyroid drugs over 5 years with positive TRAb. RNA from PBMCs was the source of the TCR library. Arm-PCR of CDR3 regions and iRepertoire HTBI primers were used to build TCR beta libraries. TCRdb processed the multiplex PCR reads anew with MiXCR; each CDR3 protein has one entry. Seen here are hundreds of thousands of distinct CDR3 sequences, less than 25% observed once, and the top ten hold about 8.3%. The material sequenced was peripheral blood mononuclear cells (PBMCs), taken when the disease was refractory, from a patient treated with antithyroid drugs. These receptors originate from a female donor with Graves disease.

This clonotype was found many times. The V gene is TRBV30, the J gene TRBJ2-5, with 8 bases fitting TRBD1. CDR3 length: 14 amino acids. V trimming: 1 base; J trimming: 7 bases; junction bases outside the gene matches: 8. CDR1 GTSNPN and CDR2 SVGIG come from the germline V gene (reference sequence). In DNA, the CDR3 is TGTGCCTGGAGTGGGGGCAGGGGGCCGGGGACCCAGTACTTC. Translated: CAWSGGRGPGTQYF.

This clonotype was detected ten times or more. The chain links TRBV7-9 to TRBJ1-4, with D possibly being TRBD1 (5 bases). This CDR3 is 14 amino acids long. CDR1 and CDR2 (germline): SEHNR, FQNEAQ (reference sequence). V lost 0 bases and J lost 7, with 9 bases in between. The CDR3 DNA reads as TGTGCCAGCAGCTTAGCACGGCAGGGTGAAAAACTGTTTTTT. It yields the protein CASSLARQGEKLFF. The whole variable domain, filled in from reference TRBV7-9 and TRBJ1-4, reads DTGVSQNPRHKITKRGQNVTFRCDPISEHNRLYWYRQTLGQGPEFLTYFQNEAQLEKSRLLSDRFSAERPKGSFSTLEIQRTEQGDSAMYLCASSLARQGEKLFFGSGTQLSVL.

Only a few counts were recorded for this clonotype. The rearrangement links TRBV7-9 to TRBJ2-7, with TRBD1 as a possible D gene (6 bases). CDR3 size: 17 residues. Trimming left V 3 bases short and J 0 bases short, with 18 bases between. The germline CDR1 and CDR2 sequences are SEHNR and FQNEAQ (reference sequence). CDR3 nucleotides: TGTGCCAGCAGCTTTAAGTCTTCAGGGGAGTCCTCCTACGAGCAGTACTTC. The encoded protein is CASSFKSSGESSYEQYF.

Many counts were recorded for this clonotype. The chain carries TRBV6-1 and TRBJ2-6; D is possibly TRBD1 (6 bases). Germline V gene data show CDR1 as MNHNS and CDR2 as SASEGT. V lost 6 bases, J lost 2 bases, and 14 bases lay in between. The CDR3 extends over 16 amino acids. The CDR3 reads CASRKINRAGANVLTF. CDR3 DNA sequence: TGTGCCAGCAGAAAAATAAACAGGGCTGGGGCCAACGTCCTGACTTTC.

The J gene is TRBJ2-5, the V gene TRBV5-1; 9 bases line up with TRBD1. The CDR3 length is 15 residues. The junction had 11 bases not matched to a gene; V was cut back by 6 bases and J by 5 bases. Germline CDR1 SGHRS, CDR2 YFSETQ. CDR3 loop: CASTRGTGMYETQYF. CDR3 DNA: TGCGCCAGCACCCGAGGGACAGGGATGTACGAGACCCAGTACTTC. The whole variable domain, filled in from reference TRBV5-1 and TRBJ2-5, reads KAGVTQTPRYLIKTRGQQVTLSCSPISGHRSVSWYQQTPGQGLQFLFEYFSETQRNKGNFPGRFSGRQFSNSRSEMNVSTLELGDSALYLCASTRGTGMYETQYFGPGTRLLVL.

This clonotype was recorded at least ten times. The chain couples TRBV12-3 or TRBV12-4 to TRBJ1-2; TRBD1 is a possible D gene (5 bases). The length of the CDR3 is 15 residues. V was trimmed by 7 bases and J by 0 bases, leaving 15 bases between them. The CDR3 DNA follows: TGTGCCAGCAACTCCGGGACCGTAGCTAACTATGGCTACACCTTC. Its translation: CASNSGTVANYGYTF.

This clonotype has only a few counts. This chain links TRBV10-3 with TRBJ2-3, with TRBD1 identical over 8 bases. Per germline, CDR1 ENHRY and CDR2 SYGVKD. The ends lost 6 bases at V and 5 bases at J; junction bases unmatched: 7. The CDR3 loop spans 14 amino acids. This chain's CDR3 is CAISGGQVVDTQYF. CDR3 coding DNA: TGTGCCATCAGCGGGGGACAGGTGGTAGATACGCAGTATTTT.

The J gene is TRBJ1-4, the V gene TRBV19; possible D gene TRBD1, 5 bases. The CDR3 sequence is 14 residues long. The V gene lost 3 bases and the J gene lost 8 bases, with 13 bases spanning the gap. Germline CDR1 is LNHDA and CDR2 is SQIVND (reference sequence). For the CDR3, the DNA is TGTGCCAGTAGTATGTTTAGGGGAACGGAAAAACTGTTTTTT. It is translated as CASSMFRGTEKLFF.

The chain uses TRBV28 and TRBJ1-2; D is uncertain. Looked up from germline, CDR1 is MDHEN and CDR2 is SYDVKM. The ends were cut back, 2 bases at V and 8 bases at J, with 9 bases in the middle. This CDR3 comprises 12 residues. DNA of the CDR3: TGTGCCAGCAGTTTAAGATGGGGAGGCTACACCTTC. Its protein is CASSLRWGGYTF.

The table lists this clonotype with many counts. The chain employs TRBV6-2 or TRBV6-3 and TRBJ2-7; D is tentatively TRBD1 or TRBD2 (5 bases each). Trimming cost V 6 bases and J 0 bases, with 15 bases left between them. Germline CDR1 is MNHEY and CDR2 is SVGEGT. The CDR3 is 15 residues long. CDR3 DNA: TGTGCCAGCAGATACCGGGACGCCAGCTCCTACGAGCAGTACTTC. It codes for CASRYRDASSYEQYF.

V is TRBV28 and J is TRBJ2-3; 9 bases fit TRBD1. Germline loops: CDR1 MDHEN, CDR2 SYDVKM. V trimming: 11 bases; J trimming: 4 bases; junction bases outside the gene matches: 7. The CDR3 loop spans 13 amino acids. CDR3 nucleotides: TGTGCCTGCCGGGACAGGGCATCAGATACGCAGTATTTT. As protein: CACRDRASDTQYF.

The V and J genes are TRBV6-2 or TRBV6-3 and TRBJ2-3, with 7 bases lining up with TRBD2. V trimming: 4 bases; J trimming: 6 bases; junction bases outside the gene matches: 10. This CDR3 is 15 amino acids long. The germline CDR1 and CDR2 sequences are MNHEY and SVGEGT. The CDR3: CASSSGTIALDTQYF. DNA for the CDR3: TGTGCCAGCAGTTCCGGGACTATAGCGTTGGATACGCAGTATTTT.

This clonotype was picked up a small number of times. The gene calls are TRBV6-2 or TRBV6-3 and TRBJ2-5; no firm D call. The CDR3 totals 14 residues. Germline assignment: CDR1 MNHEY and CDR2 SVGEGT. Trimming removed 5 bases from V and 4 bases from J, with 14 bases in between. The CDR3 here is CASSPPGQTETQYF. The CDR3 nucleotides read TGTGCCAGCAGTCCCCCGGGTCAGACAGAGACCCAGTACTTC.

This clonotype was observed at least ten times. CDR3 DNA sequence: TGCAGTGCTAGAGCGGCAACCTACGAGCAGTACTTC. This sequence encodes CSARAATYEQYF. The rearrangement uses TRBV20-1 and TRBJ2-7; D gene unclear. The V gene lost 1 base and the J gene lost 2 bases, with 6 bases spanning the gap. The CDR3 runs 12 residues. CDR1 DFQATT and CDR2 SNEGSKA come from the germline V gene (reference sequence).

This clonotype was recorded many times. V gene TRBV2 combines with J gene TRBJ1-6; D is undetermined. V lost 3 bases and J lost 8, with 2 bases in between. From germline, CDR1 is SNHLY and CDR2 FYNNEI. The CDR3 contains 11 residues. The CDR3 is CASSDYSPLHF. The CDR3 DNA reads as TGTGCCAGCAGTGACTATTCACCCCTCCACTTT.

In this sample, this clonotype turned up a few times. The V gene is TRBV7-9, the J gene TRBJ2-7; TRBD1 or TRBD2 may be the D gene (5 bases each). Trimming removed 4 bases from V and 0 bases from J, with 19 bases in between. The CDR3 is 17 residues long. Germline V gives CDR1 SEHNR, CDR2 FQNEAQ (reference sequence). The CDR3 here is CASSSSRVGRSSYEQYF. Here the CDR3 DNA reads TGTGCCAGCAGCTCAAGCAGGGTGGGACGAAGCTCCTACGAGCAGTACTTC.

The chain combines TRBV29-1 with TRBJ2-7, with TRBD1 matching 10 bases. CDR1 is SQVTM, CDR2 ANQGSEA, per germline. The trim removed 6 bases at V and 1 base at J, leaving 3 bases unmatched. The CDR3 runs 13 residues. The CDR3 DNA sequence: TGCAGCGTATGGGACAGGGGATCCTACGAGCAGTACTTC. Protein product: CSVWDRGSYEQYF.

This clonotype came up a few times. This rearrangement joins TRBV24-1 to TRBJ2-7; 7 nucleotides line up with TRBD1. Germline CDR1 reads KGHDR; CDR2 reads SFDVKD. The CDR3 has 12 amino acids. The V segment lost 9 bases and the J segment 6 bases; nucleotides outside the gene matches: 7. The CDR3: CATQGDEAEQYF. CDR3 nucleotide sequence: TGTGCCACCCAGGGGGATGAGGCCGAGCAGTACTTC.

The rearrangement uses TRBV20-1 and TRBJ2-1, with 13 bases that match TRBD2. The CDR3 consists of 15 residues. Germline V gene sequence: CDR1 DFQATT, CDR2 SNEGSKA (reference sequence). V lost 4 bases to trimming and J lost 7 bases; unmatched junction nucleotides: 7. CDR3 nucleotides: TGCAGTGCTACGACTACTAGCGGGAGGGTGAATGAGCAGTTCTTC. Translated, it gives CSATTTSGRVNEQFF.

V and J are TRBV20-1 and TRBJ2-3; 10 nucleotides line up with TRBD2. Germline values: CDR1 DFQATT, CDR2 SNEGSKA (reference sequence). V dropped 3 bases and J dropped 0; count of bases not matched to a gene: 6. This CDR3 region has 16 residues. CDR3 protein: CSASPLAGASTDTQYF. CDR3 in DNA: TGCAGTGCTAGTCCGCTAGCGGGAGCTAGCACAGATACGCAGTATTTT.

The rearrangement uses TRBV7-9 and TRBJ1-1, with D unresolved. V was clipped by 1 base and J by 3 bases, with 6 bases between them. Per germline, CDR1 SEHNR and CDR2 FQNEAQ (reference sequence). The CDR3 extends over 13 amino acids. CDR3 coding DNA: TGTGCCAGCAGCTTAGAAATGGACACTGAAGCTTTCTTT. Translated: CASSLEMDTEAFF.

This clonotype was counted between two and nine times. A much more abundant neighbour one base away suggests this may be a read error. The J gene is TRBJ1-5, the V gene TRBV12-3 or TRBV12-4, with D perhaps matching TRBD1 (6 bases). This CDR3 is 13 amino acids long. The CDR3 nucleotides are TGTACCAGCAGTTCAGGGGATAGGCTGCCCCAGCATTTT. Protein sequence: CTSSSGDRLPQHF.

The chain has TRBV19 and TRBJ1-2; D is possibly TRBD1 (6 bases). Trimming stripped 6 bases from V and 4 bases from J, with 15 bases between. This CDR3 has 14 residues. Looked up from germline, CDR1 is LNHDA and CDR2 is SQIVND (reference sequence). CDR3 loop: CASSKQGSFYGYTF. Here the CDR3 DNA reads TGTGCCAGTAGCAAACAGGGTTCCTTCTATGGCTACACCTTC.

This clonotype occurred many times. The J gene is TRBJ2-5, the V gene TRBV7-9, with a possible D match to TRBD1 (7 bases). Germline values: CDR1 SEHNR, CDR2 FQNEAQ (reference sequence). Trimming stripped 6 bases from V and 5 bases from J, with 13 bases between. The CDR3 has 13 residues. The DNA of the CDR3 is TGTGCCAGCAGTTCAGGGGGGTTCGAGACCCAGTACTTC. Amino acid sequence: CASSSGGFETQYF.